The T cell receptor beta chain under discussion was sequenced for a study of shared T cell receptors in the human thymus. V was pared by 6 bases and J by 5 bases, with 14 bases between. Germline V gene lookup returns CDR1 MNHEY and CDR2 SVGAGI. The CDR3 runs to 14 residues. The repertoire was sequenced with immunoSEQ multiplex PCR; TCRdb's copy has only in-frame clones and lacks some. The sample holds 600,000 or so clones; roughly 86% are singletons and the top ten take more than 0.009%. These data also formed part of another study, on human thymus T cells. That paper adds: Donors consisted of healthy Finnish infants (having corrective surgery for congenital heart defects). Resections from corrective heart surgery supplied the thymus tissue. It looked as if thymic and blood repertoires used V and J genes in a biased way. A high degree of thymic repertoire overlap among unrelated individuals was reported in related research.

The TCR originated in a boy under three years old with a congenital heart defect. The chain uses TRBV6-5 and TRBJ1-5; TRBD1 is a possible D gene (5 bases). The sample was thymocytes. CDR3: CASRDGGGDQPQHF. The CDR3 DNA reads TGTGCCAGCAGAGACGGCGGAGGGGATCAGCCCCAGCATTTT.